These 10 T cell receptor beta chains came from one sample sequenced in a study of monozygotic twins with inflammatory bowel disease. TCRdb reprocessed the 5' RACE reads and stores each CDR3 protein as one record, lacking DNA. The sample totals approximately 45,000 distinct CDR3 sequences. Material for sequencing was blood. These receptors were obtained from a human donor with ulcerative colitis or Crohn's disease, or a healthy co-twin of an affected twin (not recorded which).

The V gene is TRBV20-1, the J gene TRBJ2-2. Germline values: CDR1 DFQATT, CDR2 SNEGSKA (reference sequence). This CDR3 comprises 13 residues. The CDR3 loop is CSAEHANTGELFF.

This chain joins TRBV20-1 and TRBJ2-1; lacking DNA, the TRBD2 call made by TCRdb goes unchecked. Germline loops: CDR1 DFQATT, CDR2 SNEGSKA (reference sequence). This CDR3 is 15 amino acids long. The CDR3 protein is CSAEASGIPDNEQFF.

CDR3 amino acids: CASSLLQGYNEQFF. The V gene is TRBV7-8, the J gene TRBJ2-1; TCRdb's D call, TRBD1, is unchecked because there is no DNA. Germline CDR1 SGHVS, CDR2 FQNEAQ. This CDR3 has 14 amino acids.

The V gene is TRBV5-1, the J gene TRBJ1-1; the D gene TCRdb calls, TRBD1, cannot be checked with no DNA. This CDR3 is 14 amino acids long. Germline assignment: CDR1 SGHRS and CDR2 YFSETQ. The CDR3 loop is CASSKGASNTEAFF.

This chain links TRBV14 with TRBJ2-4; as DNA is missing, the TRBD1 call by TCRdb cannot be tested. This CDR3 has 14 amino acids. Germline-derived CDR1 and CDR2 are SGHDN and FVKESK. The CDR3 region is CASSSQGAKNIQYF.

J is TRBJ1-1 and V is TRBV13. In germline, CDR1 is PRHDT, CDR2 FYEKMQ (reference sequence). The CDR3 extends over 13 amino acids. CDR3: CASSLNTVYEAFF.

The rearrangement links TRBV10-3 to TRBJ2-1; there is no DNA to check the TCRdb D call of TRBD2. The length of the CDR3 is 18 residues. The germline V gene encodes CDR1 ENHRY and CDR2 SYGVKD. Here the CDR3 reads CAISESRSSGKSYNEQFF.

The rearrangement joins TRBV3-1 to TRBJ2-7; without DNA, the TCRdb call of TRBD1 cannot be checked. The length of the CDR3 is 15 residues. The V gene's germline CDR1 is LGHDT and CDR2 YNNKEL (reference sequence). This CDR3 is CASSLWDRYPYEQYF.

V gene TRBV18 combines with J gene TRBJ2-3; TCRdb returns TRBD1, unconfirmable since there is no DNA. Germline-derived CDR1 and CDR2 are KGHSH and LQKENI. The CDR3 contains 16 residues. This CDR3 reads CASSLRTDPHTDTQYF.

The rearrangement links TRBV5-6 to TRBJ1-2. The CDR3 spans 14 residues. The germline V gene has CDR1 SGHDT and CDR2 YYEEEE. CDR3 region: CASSIDQGRYGYTF.